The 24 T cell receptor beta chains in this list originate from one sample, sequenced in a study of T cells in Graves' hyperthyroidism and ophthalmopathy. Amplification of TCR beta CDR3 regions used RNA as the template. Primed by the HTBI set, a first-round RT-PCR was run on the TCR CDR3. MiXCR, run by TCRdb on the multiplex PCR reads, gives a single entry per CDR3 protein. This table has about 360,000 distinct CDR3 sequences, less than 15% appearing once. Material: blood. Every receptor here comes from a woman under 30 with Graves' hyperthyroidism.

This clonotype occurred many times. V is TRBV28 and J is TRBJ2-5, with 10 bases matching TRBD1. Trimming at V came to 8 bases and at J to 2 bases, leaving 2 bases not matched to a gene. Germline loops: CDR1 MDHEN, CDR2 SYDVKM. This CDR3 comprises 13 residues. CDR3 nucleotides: TGTGCCAGCGGGGGACAGGGGCAAGAGACCCAGTACTTC. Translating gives CASGGQGQETQYF.

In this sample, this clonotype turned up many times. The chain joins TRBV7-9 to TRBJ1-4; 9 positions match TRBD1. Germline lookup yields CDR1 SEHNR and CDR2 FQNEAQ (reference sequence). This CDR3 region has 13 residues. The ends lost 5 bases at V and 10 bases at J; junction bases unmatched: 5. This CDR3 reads CASSTDRGIKLFF. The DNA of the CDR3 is TGTGCCAGCAGCACCGACAGGGGGATAAAACTGTTTTTT.

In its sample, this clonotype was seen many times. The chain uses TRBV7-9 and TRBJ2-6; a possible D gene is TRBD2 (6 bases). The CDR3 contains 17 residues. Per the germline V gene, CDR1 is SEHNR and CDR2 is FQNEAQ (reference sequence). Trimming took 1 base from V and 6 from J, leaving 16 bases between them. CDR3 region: CASSLGSGRELANVLTF. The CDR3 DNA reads TGTGCCAGCAGCTTAGGTAGTGGACGGGAGTTGGCCAACGTCCTGACTTTC.

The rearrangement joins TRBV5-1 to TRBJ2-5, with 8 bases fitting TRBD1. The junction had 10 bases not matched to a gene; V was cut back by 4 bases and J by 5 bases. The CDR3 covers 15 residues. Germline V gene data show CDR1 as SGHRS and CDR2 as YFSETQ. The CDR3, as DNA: TGCGCCAGCAGCACGGGGCCCAGGGGGCTCGAGACCCAGTACTTC. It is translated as CASSTGPRGLETQYF.

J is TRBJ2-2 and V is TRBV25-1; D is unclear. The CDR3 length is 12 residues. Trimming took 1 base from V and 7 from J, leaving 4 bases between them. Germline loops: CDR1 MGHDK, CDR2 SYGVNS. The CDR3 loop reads CASSEFIGELFF. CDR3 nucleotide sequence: TGTGCCAGCAGTGAATTTATCGGGGAGCTGTTTTTT.

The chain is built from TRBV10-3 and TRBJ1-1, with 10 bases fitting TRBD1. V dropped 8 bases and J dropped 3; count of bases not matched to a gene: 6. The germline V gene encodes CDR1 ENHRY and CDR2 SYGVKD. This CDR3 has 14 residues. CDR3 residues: CAIVPGQGYTEAFF. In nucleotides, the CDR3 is TGTGCCATCGTCCCGGGACAGGGGTACACTGAAGCTTTCTTT.

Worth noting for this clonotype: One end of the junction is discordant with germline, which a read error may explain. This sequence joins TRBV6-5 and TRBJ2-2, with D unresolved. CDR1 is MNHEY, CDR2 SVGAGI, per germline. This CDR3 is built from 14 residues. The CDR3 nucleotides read TGTGCCAGCAGTGACTCCGTGGATACCGGGGAGCTGTTTTTT. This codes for CASSDSVDTGELFF.

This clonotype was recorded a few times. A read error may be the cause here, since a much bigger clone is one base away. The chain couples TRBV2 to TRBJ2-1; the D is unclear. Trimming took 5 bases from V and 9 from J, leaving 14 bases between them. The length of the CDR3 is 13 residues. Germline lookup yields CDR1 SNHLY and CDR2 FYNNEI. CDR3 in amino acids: CASSTRSGSEQFF. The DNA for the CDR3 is TGTGCCAGCAGTACCCGGTCGGGCAGTGAGCAGTTCTTC.

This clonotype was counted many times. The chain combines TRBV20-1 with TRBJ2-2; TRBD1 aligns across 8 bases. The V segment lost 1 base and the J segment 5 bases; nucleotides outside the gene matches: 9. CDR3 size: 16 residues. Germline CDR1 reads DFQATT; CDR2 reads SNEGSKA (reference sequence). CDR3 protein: CSARGGRQGITGELFF. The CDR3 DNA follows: TGCAGTGCTAGAGGGGGAAGACAGGGGATTACCGGGGAGCTGTTTTTT.

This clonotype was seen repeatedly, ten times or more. This CDR3 is CSAKTGGYEQYF. CDR3 in DNA: TGCAGTGCAAAGACAGGGGGGTACGAGCAGTACTTC. This chain connects TRBV20-1 to TRBJ2-7; 9 nucleotides line up with TRBD1. The CDR3 runs to 12 residues. V trimming: 6 bases; J trimming: 4 bases; junction bases outside the gene matches: 4. Germline CDR1 reads DFQATT; CDR2 reads SNEGSKA (reference sequence).

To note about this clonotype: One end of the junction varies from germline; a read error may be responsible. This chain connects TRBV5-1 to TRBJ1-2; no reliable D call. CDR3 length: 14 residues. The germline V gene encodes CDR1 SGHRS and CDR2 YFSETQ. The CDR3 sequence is CASSTGLRGGGYTF. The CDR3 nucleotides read TGTGCCAGCTCAACCGGGTTACGGGGTGGCGGCTACACCTTC.

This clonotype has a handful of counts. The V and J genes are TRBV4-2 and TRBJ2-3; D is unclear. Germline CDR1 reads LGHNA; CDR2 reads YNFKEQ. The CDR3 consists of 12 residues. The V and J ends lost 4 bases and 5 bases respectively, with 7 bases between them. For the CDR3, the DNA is TGTGCCAGCAGCCGTACAAAAGATACGCAGTATTTT. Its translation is CASSRTKDTQYF.

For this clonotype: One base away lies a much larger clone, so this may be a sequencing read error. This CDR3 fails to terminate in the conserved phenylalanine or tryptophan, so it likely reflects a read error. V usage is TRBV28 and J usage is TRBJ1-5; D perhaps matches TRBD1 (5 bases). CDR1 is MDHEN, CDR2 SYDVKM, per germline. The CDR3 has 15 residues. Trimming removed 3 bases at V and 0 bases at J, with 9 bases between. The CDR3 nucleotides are TGTGCCAGCAGTTTTCACGGGACTAGCAATCAGCCCCAGCATTCT. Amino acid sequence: CASSFHGTSNQPQHS.

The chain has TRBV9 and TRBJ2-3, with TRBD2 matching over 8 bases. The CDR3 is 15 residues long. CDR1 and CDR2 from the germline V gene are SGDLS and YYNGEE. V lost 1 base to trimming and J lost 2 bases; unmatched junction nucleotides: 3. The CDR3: CASSVPSGYTDTQYF. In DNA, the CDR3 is TGTGCCAGCAGCGTACCTAGCGGGTACACAGATACGCAGTATTTT. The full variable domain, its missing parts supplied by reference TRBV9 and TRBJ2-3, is DSGVTQTPKHLITATGQRVTLRCSPRSGDLSVYWYQQSLDQGLQFLIQYYNGEERAKGNILERFSAQQFPDLHSELNLSSLELGDSALYFCASSVPSGYTDTQYFGPGTRLTVL.

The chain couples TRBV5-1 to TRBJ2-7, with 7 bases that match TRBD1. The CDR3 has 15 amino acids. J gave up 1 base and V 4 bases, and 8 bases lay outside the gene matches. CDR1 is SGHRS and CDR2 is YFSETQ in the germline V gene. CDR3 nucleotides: TGCGCCAGCAGCGGGGACAGTTTCCTATCCTACGAGCAGTACTTC. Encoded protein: CASSGDSFLSYEQYF.

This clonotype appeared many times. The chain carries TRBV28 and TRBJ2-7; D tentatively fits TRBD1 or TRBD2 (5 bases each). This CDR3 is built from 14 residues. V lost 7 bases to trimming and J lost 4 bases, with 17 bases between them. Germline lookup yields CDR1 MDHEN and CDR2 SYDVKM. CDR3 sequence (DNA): TGTGCCAGCACCCGGGCCGGGACCTTTTACGAGCAGTACTTC. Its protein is CASTRAGTFYEQYF.

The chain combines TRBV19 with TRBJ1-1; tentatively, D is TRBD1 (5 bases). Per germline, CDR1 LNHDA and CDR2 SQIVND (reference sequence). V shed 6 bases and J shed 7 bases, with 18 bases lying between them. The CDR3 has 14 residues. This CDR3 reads CASRHRGRQLEAFF. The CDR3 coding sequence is TGTGCCAGTAGACACCGGGGCCGACAGCTTGAAGCTTTCTTT.

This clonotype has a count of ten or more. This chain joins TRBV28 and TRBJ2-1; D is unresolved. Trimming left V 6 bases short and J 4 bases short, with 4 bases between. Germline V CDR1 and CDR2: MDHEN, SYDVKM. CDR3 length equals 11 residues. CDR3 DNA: TGTGCCAGCAGGATTTACAATGAGCAGTTCTTC. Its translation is CASRIYNEQFF.

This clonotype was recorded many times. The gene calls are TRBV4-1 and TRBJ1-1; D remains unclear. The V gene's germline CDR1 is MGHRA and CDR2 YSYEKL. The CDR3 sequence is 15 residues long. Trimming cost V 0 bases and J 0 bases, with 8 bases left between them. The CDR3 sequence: CASSQDEGLNTEAFF. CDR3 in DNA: TGCGCCAGCAGCCAAGATGAGGGTTTGAACACTGAAGCTTTCTTT.

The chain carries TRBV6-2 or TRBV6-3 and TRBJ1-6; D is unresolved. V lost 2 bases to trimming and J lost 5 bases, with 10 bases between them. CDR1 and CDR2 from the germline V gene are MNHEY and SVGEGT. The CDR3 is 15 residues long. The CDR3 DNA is TGTGCCAGCAGTTACGTGTCTGGGAATAATTCACCCCTCCACTTT. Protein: CASSYVSGNNSPLHF.

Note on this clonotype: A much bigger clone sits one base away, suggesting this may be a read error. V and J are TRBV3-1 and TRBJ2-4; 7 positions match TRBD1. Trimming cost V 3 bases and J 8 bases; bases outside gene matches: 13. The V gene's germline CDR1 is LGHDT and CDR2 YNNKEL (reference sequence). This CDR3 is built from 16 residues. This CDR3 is CASSQLPRTGKDIQYF. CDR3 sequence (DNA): TGTGCCAGCAGCCAGCTCCCAAGGACAGGAAAAGACATTCAGTACTTC. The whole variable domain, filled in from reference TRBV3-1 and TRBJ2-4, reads DTAVSQTPKYLVTQMGNDKSIKCEQNLGHDTMYWYKQDSKKFLKIMFSYNNKELIINETVPNRFSPKSPDKAHLNLHINSLELGDSAVYFCASSQLPRTGKDIQYFGAGTRLSVL.

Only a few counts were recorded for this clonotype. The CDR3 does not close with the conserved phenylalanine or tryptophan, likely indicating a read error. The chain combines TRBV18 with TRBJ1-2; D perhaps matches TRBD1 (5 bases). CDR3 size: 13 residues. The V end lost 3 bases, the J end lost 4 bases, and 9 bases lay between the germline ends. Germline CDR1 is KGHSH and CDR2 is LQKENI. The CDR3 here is CASSPRDGYGYTL. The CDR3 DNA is TGTGCCAGCTCACCCCGGGACGGCTATGGCTACACCCTC.

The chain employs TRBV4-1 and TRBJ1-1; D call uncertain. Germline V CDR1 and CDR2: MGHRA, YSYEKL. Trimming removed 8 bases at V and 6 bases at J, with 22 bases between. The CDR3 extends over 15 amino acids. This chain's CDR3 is CASAHPRAPWAEAFF. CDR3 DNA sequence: TGCGCCAGCGCACACCCTAGGGCTCCGTGGGCTGAAGCTTTCTTT.

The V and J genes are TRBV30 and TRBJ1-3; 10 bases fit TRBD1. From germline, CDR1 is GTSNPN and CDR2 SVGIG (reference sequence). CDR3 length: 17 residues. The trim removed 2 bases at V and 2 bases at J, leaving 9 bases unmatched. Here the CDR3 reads CAWSPDPGTGAGNTIYF. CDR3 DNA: TGTGCCTGGAGTCCTGACCCCGGGACAGGGGCTGGAAACACCATATATTTT.